This T cell receptor (beta chain) stems from a study of shared clonotypes between healthy human individuals. Study overall: Donors consisted of two women and a few men between 18 and 49.

Produced via immunoSEQ multiplex PCR; TCRdb's table is partial and in-frame only. Among under 1,100,000 clones listed, 65% to 75% were seen once. This clone was picked up a small number of times. The antigen is unknown. Study-level points and caveats: Researchers sampled only blood; tissue repertoires likely differ. Clonotype sharing across donors was expected to vary with sequencing depth.

All donors were Caucasian adults living in Nashville, Tennessee. This CDR3 comprises 15 residues. CDR1 is GTSNPN, CDR2 SVGIG, per germline (reference sequence). Trimming pared 2 bases from V and 0 bases from J, leaving 11 bases between. This TCR came from a man between 18 and 35 years old in good health. The sequenced sample was memory CD4+ T cells sorted from blood. Indicated subset: CD45RA-negative fraction. The rearrangement joins TRBV30 to TRBJ2-1; no clear D. The CDR3 DNA follows: TGTGCCTGGAGTCCCAGACTGAGCTCCTACAATGAGCAGTTCTTC. It translates to CAWSPRLSSYNEQFF.